These 8 T cell receptor beta chains originate from one sample sequenced in a study of T cells in localized non-small cell lung cancer. Clones were read by immunoSEQ multiplex PCR, and TCRdb kept only the in-frame ones, dropping some. This sample has some 51,000 clones; 75% to 90% occur once, and the top ten carry less than 6%. This material consisted of peripheral blood, taken before any cancer treatment. These receptors all stem from a woman aged 40 to 75 with stage I lung adenocarcinoma.

The rearrangement uses TRBV28 and TRBJ2-3; D might be TRBD2 (5 bases). With 10 bases removed from V and 0 bases from J, the gap between germline ends came to 14 bases. The germline V gene encodes CDR1 MDHEN and CDR2 SYDVKM. The CDR3 consists of 14 residues. The chain's CDR3 is CATTGFASTDTQYF. The CDR3 DNA sequence: TGTGCCACAACGGGGTTCGCTAGCACAGATACGCAGTATTTT.

The rearrangement links TRBV11-2 to TRBJ2-7; D perhaps matches TRBD1 (5 bases). V was shortened by 5 bases and J by 4 bases, with 18 bases between the two germline ends. Germline values: CDR1 SGHAT, CDR2 FQNNGV. There are 15 residues in the CDR3. As DNA, the CDR3 is TGTGCCAGCAGCCGTACTATACTACAGGTTTACGAGCAGTACTTC. As protein: CASSRTILQVYEQYF.

V usage is TRBV19 and J usage is TRBJ1-2, with D possibly TRBD1 on 6 matching bases. The V gene lost 5 bases and the J gene lost 4 bases, with 14 bases spanning the gap. Germline V CDR1 and CDR2: LNHDA, SQIVND (reference sequence). The CDR3 has 14 amino acids. DNA of the CDR3: TGTGCCAGTAGTCCTAGACAGGAGCCCTATGGCTACACCTTC. It encodes CASSPRQEPYGYTF.

V usage is TRBV4-3 and J usage is TRBJ2-3; the match to TRBD2 covers 8 bases. From germline, CDR1 is LGHNA and CDR2 YSLEER. The length of the CDR3 is 16 residues. V lost 1 base, J lost 1 base, and 4 bases stayed unmatched. CDR3 sequence reads: CASSQVYGGGTDTQYF. The CDR3 region has the DNA TGCGCCAGCAGCCAAGTGTACGGGGGGGGCACAGATACGCAGTATTTT.

The chain joins TRBV4-3 to TRBJ1-1; D unclear. This CDR3 is built from 17 residues. V gave up 0 bases and J gave up 6 bases, with 20 bases separating them. Germline V gene sequence: CDR1 LGHNA, CDR2 YSLEER. This chain's CDR3 is CASSQEGSGIREAEAFF. In DNA, the CDR3 is TGCGCCAGCAGCCAAGAGGGCTCCGGCATTAGAGAAGCTGAAGCTTTCTTT.

The rearrangement uses TRBV19 and TRBJ1-2; D remains unclear. Germline CDR1 is LNHDA and CDR2 is SQIVND (reference sequence). V lost 6 bases, J lost 0 bases, and 8 bases lay in between. This CDR3 has 13 amino acids. CDR3 DNA sequence: TGTGCCAGTAGAGGGCTATCTAACTATGGCTACACCTTC. This translates into CASRGLSNYGYTF.

The chain is built from TRBV15 and TRBJ1-5, with unresolved D. CDR1 and CDR2 from the germline V gene are LNHNV and YYDKDF (reference sequence). There are 14 residues in the CDR3. Trimming left V 1 base short and J 0 bases short, with 4 bases between. Here the CDR3 reads CATSRGYSNQPQHF. The CDR3 nucleotides read TGTGCCACCAGCAGAGGATATAGCAATCAGCCCCAGCATTTT.

The rearrangement links TRBV6-5 to TRBJ2-7; D possibly matches TRBD1 or TRBD2 (6 bases each). Germline CDR1 and CDR2: MNHEY and SVGAGI. Trimming left V 8 bases short and J 3 bases short, with 17 bases between. The CDR3 is 14 residues long. In DNA form, the CDR3 reads TGTGCCAGCTCCCTAGGGGGAGGAATCTACGAGCAGTACTTC. This encodes CASSLGGGIYEQYF.